This T cell receptor beta chain appears in the sequencing data of a study of tumor-infiltrating lymphocytes in oesophageal squamous cell carcinoma. TCRdb processed the PCR reads anew with MiXCR; each CDR3 protein has one entry. The sample shows 6,000 or so distinct CDR3 sequences, over 12% of them seen only once. The CDR3 contains 11 residues. Trimming stripped 1 base from V and 5 bases from J, with 3 bases between. Germline V gives CDR1 SGHTA, CDR2 FQGNSA. By share, this clonotype counts as large. Sequences were obtained from normal esophageal tissue next to the tumor. The chain couples TRBV7-2 to TRBJ2-7; D is unclear. The TCR comes from a male donor with esophageal squamous cell carcinoma. CDR3: CASSLDHEQYF. The CDR3 region has the DNA TGTGCCAGCAGCTTAGACCACGAGCAGTACTTC.